This T cell receptor (beta chain) was recorded in a study of blood T cell repertoires in COVID-19. Study-wide background: Sources were T cells, B-cell-depleted T cells, or PBMCs; the material itself was cDNA or gDNA.

As for this clone: Other DNA variants within this sample encode the same CDR3.

Germline V gives CDR1 KGHSH, CDR2 LQKENI. Trimming removed 2 bases from V and 5 bases from J; junction bases left unmatched: 0. This CDR3 comprises 13 residues. Profiled with immunoSEQ multiplex PCR; TCRdb holds only in-frame clones, not every one. Of about 250,000 clones detected, around 82% appear once; the ten largest clones hold around 8.9%. The genes are TRBV18 and TRBJ1-1, with TRBD1 matching over 9 bases. The sample consisted of peripheral blood. This TCR was recovered from a man aged 40-49 years with active or convalescent COVID-19. CDR3 region: CASSPDRGTEAFF. The DNA for the CDR3 is TGTGCCAGCTCACCAGACAGGGGGACTGAAGCTTTCTTT.